This T cell receptor beta chain is drawn from a study of blood T cell repertoires in COVID-19. Study-level information: Acute-phase and convalescent COVID-19 samples originated in the United States, Italy and Spain. T cells, B-cell-depleted T cells, or PBMCs provided the cDNA or gDNA that served as material.

The CDR3 is 13 residues long. V shed 1 base and J shed 4 bases, with 7 bases lying between them. CDR1 SGHRS and CDR2 YFSETQ come from the germline V gene. As originally analysed: Using reference gene primer amplification, nucleated cell counts were estimated. The method was immunoSEQ multiplex PCR; TCRdb's version includes in-frame clones alone and lacks a portion of them. V and J calls and clone size are copied from that table; D and trimming were computed from the DNA. The sample gives approximately 190,000 clones, around 90% of which show up once; 5% to 6.5% is in the top ten. Specimen: peripheral blood. This chain uses TRBV5-1 with TRBJ2-3; D remains ambiguous. The TCR originated in a man aged 40-49 years with active or convalescent COVID-19. The CDR3 sequence: CASSLSLPDTQYF. The DNA for the CDR3 is TGCGCCAGCAGCTTGTCCCTACCAGATACGCAGTATTTT.